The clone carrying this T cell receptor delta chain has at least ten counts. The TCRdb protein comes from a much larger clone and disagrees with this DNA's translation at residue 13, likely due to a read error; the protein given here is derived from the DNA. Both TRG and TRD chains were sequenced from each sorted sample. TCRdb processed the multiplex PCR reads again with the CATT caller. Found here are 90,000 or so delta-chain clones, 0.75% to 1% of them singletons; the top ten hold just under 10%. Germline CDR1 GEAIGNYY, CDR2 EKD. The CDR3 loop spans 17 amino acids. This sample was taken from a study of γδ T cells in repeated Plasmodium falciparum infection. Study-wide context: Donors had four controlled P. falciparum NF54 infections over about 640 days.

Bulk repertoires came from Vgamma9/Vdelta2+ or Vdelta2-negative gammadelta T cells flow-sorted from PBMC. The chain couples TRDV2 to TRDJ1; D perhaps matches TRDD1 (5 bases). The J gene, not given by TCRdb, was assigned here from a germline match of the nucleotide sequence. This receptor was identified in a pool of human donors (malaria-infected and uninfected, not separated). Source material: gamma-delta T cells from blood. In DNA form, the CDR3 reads TGTGCCTGTGACGAAATTAATCCCCAACTCCACACCGGTAAACTCATCTTT. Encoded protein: CACDEINPQLHTGKLIF.